The present entry profiles one T cell receptor (beta chain) with its context. Its antigen remains unidentified. Base qualities are missing; no much larger clone stands one base away. This sample is drawn from a study of tumor-infiltrating T cells and Merkel cell polyomavirus (dated by TCRdb to between 2016 and 2019). Regarding the complete study: In Merkel cell carcinoma patients, the study examined CD8+ T cells specific for the Merkel cell polyomavirus KLL epitope. Patients presented at varying disease stages and were followed for a median of 2.7 years, with a range of 1. Of all the tumor samples in the study, one was a frozen nodal tumor digest and another was a flash-frozen core biopsy of a metastasis. The therapies patients received were varied and non-standardized, including chemotherapy, radiation and immunotherapies. In under 15 samples, KLL-tetramer-sorted cells taken from blood or tumor-infiltrating lymphocytes underwent TRB sequencing, as did about a dozen matched whole-tumor samples. Most whole-tumor samples were obtained as 25-micron curls cut from formalin-fixed, paraffin-embedded tissue blocks.

Library creation used the immunoSEQ multiplex PCR assay. Adaptive Biotechnologies (Seattle, WA) carried out genomic DNA extraction, TRB sequencing and normalization. Processing in the source paper ran as follows. Clonality was computed as one minus Shannon entropy of productive TRB sequences normalized by log2 of unique productive sequences. KLL-specific clonotypes in tumors were found by matching TCRbeta CDR3 amino acid sequences to the sequences from the tetramer-sorted sample of each patient. TCRdb mirrors the immuneACCESS table, restricted to in-frame sequences. Some clones are absent from its copies; in checked studies, under half trace to an unresolved V gene, and the reason for the others is unknown. For V, J and clone size, that table is used; D and trimming come from the DNA. The sample table records some 25,000 clones; about 85% of these occur just once. 2.5% to 3.5% of the sample lies in the top ten.

Taken from cysteine to phenylalanine, the CDR3 has 15 residues. Just the 45-base CDR3 DNA is kept, in frame starting at base 1. Between the V and J ends, shortened by 6 bases and 3 bases respectively, the junction contains 18 bases. CDR1 and CDR2 are read off the germline V gene (reference sequence) as SGHNT and YYREEE. Overall study results and their limits: KLL-specific TRB repertoires were diverse and largely private, with only one public clonotype among some 400 unique sequences, shared by two patients. A higher intratumoral fraction of KLL-specific T cells (about 1.8-18% versus roughly 0-0.14%) was associated with significantly improved MCC-specific survival. Only a single viral epitope was studied, so T cells against other Merkel cell polyomavirus epitopes were not captured. A significant MCC-specific survival advantage (P = 0.0051) was associated with a greater number of unique KLL-specific clonotypes in tumors (about 5-108 vs 0-3). The small sample size of the study (n ≈ 13 patients) is recognized as a limitation.

All patients' tumors stained robustly positive for Merkel cell polyomavirus Large T antigen by immunohistochemistry. The study included about a dozen Merkel cell carcinoma patients who had robust KLL-tetramer+ populations, above 0.04% of CD8+ T cells, in blood and/or cultured TIL. All patients were identified as Caucasian, and a median age of approximately 60 years (range roughly 45 to 80 years) was recorded. For patients with unknown primaries who presented with nodal disease, or in cases where primary tissue was insufficient, lymph node tumors were analyzed. The sequencing input was lymph node tissue. The sequence was obtained from a man in his forties or fifties with Merkel cell carcinoma. The chain is assembled from TRBV5-4 and TRBJ2-5; the D gene is perhaps TRBD2, from 7 matching bases. The DNA is TGTGCCAGCAAGGAGAGGGGGGGGAGGGAAGAGACCCAGTACTTC. This encodes CASKERGGREETQYF.